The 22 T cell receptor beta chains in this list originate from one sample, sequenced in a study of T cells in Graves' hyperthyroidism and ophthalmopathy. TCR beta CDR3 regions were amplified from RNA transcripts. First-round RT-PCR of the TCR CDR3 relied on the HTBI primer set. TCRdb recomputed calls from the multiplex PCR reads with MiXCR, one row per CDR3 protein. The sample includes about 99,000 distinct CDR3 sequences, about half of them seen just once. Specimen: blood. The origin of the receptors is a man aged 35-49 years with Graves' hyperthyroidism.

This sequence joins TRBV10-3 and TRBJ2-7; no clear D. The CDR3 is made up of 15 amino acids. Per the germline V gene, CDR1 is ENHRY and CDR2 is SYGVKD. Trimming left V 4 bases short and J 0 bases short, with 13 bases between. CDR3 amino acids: CAISGGVMSSYEQYF. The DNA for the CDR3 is TGTGCCATCAGTGGGGGTGTGATGAGCTCCTACGAGCAGTACTTC.

The CDR3 reads CASIPTSGGETQYF. The CDR3 nucleotides read TGTGCCAGCATCCCGACTAGCGGGGGAGAGACCCAGTACTTC. The chain carries TRBV4-2 and TRBJ2-5; 12 positions agree with TRBD2. The CDR3 is made up of 14 amino acids. J lost 4 bases, V lost 7 bases, and 4 bases had no gene match. CDR1 is LGHNA, CDR2 YNFKEQ, per germline.

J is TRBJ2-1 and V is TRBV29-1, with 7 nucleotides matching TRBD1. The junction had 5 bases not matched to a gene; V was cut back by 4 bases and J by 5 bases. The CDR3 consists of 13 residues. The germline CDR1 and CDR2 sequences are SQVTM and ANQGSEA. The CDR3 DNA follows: TGCAGCGTTGGGGGACAGTCTCACAATGAGCAGTTCTTC. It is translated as CSVGGQSHNEQFF.

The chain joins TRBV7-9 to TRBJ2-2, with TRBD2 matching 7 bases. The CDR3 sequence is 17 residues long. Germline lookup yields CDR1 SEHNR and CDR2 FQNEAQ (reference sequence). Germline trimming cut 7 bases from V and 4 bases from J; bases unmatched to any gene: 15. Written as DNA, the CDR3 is TGTGCCAGCACCTTGGTAGCGGGCTCCCGGGGCACCGGGGAGCTGTTTTTT. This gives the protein CASTLVAGSRGTGELFF.

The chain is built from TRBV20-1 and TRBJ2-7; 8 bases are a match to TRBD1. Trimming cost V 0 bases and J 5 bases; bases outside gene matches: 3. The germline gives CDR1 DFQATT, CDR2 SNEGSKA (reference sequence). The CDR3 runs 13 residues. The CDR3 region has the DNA TGCAGTGCTAGAGAATTACAGGGGGACGAGCAGTACTTC. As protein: CSARELQGDEQYF.

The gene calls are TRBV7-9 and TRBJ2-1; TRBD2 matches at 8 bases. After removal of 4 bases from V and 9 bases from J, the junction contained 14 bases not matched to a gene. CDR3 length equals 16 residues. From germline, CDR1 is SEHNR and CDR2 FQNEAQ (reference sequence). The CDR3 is CASSSGPAGARTEQFF. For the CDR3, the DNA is TGTGCCAGCAGCTCGGGACCAGCGGGAGCTCGGACTGAGCAGTTCTTC.

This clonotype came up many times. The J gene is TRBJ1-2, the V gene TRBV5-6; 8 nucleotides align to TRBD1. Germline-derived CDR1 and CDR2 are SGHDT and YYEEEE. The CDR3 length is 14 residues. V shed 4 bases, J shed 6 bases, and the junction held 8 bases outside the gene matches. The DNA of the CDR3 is TGTGCCAGCAGCACTCGACAGGGGATAAATGGCTACACCTTC. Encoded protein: CASSTRQGINGYTF.

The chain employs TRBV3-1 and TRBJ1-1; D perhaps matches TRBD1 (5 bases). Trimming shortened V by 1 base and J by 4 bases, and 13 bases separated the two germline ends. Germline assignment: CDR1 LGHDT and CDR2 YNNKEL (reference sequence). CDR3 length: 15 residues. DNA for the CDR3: TGTGCCAGCAGCCAAGGCCCAACGGGGGTCACTGAAGCTTTCTTT. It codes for CASSQGPTGVTEAFF.

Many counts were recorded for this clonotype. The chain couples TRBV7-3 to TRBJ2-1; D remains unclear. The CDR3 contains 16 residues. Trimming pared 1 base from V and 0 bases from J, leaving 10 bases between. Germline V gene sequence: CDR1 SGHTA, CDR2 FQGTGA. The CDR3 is CASSLNQLSSYNEQFF. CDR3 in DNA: TGTGCCAGCAGCTTAAACCAGTTGAGCTCCTACAATGAGCAGTTCTTC.

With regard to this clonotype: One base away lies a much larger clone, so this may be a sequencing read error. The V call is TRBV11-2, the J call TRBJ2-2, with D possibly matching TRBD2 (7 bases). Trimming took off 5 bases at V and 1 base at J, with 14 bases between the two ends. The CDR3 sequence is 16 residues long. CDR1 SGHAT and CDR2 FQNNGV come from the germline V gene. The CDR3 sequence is CASSIGGALNTGELFF. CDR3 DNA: TGTGCCAGCAGCATAGGGGGGGCCCTGAACACCGGGGAGCTGTTTTTT.

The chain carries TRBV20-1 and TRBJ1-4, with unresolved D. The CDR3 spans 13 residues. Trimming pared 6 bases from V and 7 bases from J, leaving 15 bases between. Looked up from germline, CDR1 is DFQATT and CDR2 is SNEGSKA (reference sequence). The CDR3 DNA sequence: TGCAGTGCCGTCTTGCCGTTAGCTGAAAAACTGTTTTTT. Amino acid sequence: CSAVLPLAEKLFF.

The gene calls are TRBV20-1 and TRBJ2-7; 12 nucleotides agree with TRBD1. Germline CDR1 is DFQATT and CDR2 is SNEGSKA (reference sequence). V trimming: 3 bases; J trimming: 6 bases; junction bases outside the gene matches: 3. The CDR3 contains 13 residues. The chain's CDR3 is CSARGTGGLEQYF. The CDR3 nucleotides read TGCAGTGCTAGGGGGACAGGGGGCCTCGAGCAGTACTTC.

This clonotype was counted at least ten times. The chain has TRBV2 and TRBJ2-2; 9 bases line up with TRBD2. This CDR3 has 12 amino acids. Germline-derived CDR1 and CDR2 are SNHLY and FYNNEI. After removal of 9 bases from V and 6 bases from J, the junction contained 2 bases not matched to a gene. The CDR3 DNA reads TGTGCCAGGGGACTAGCCGCCGGGGAGCTGTTTTTT. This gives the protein CARGLAAGELFF.

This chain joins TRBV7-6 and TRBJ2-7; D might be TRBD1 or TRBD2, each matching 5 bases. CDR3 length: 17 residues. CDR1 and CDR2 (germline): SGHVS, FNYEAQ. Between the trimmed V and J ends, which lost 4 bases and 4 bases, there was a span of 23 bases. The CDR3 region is CASSSLITWAGAYEQYF. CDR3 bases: TGTGCCAGCAGCTCCTTGATCACCTGGGCCGGGGCTTACGAGCAGTACTTC.

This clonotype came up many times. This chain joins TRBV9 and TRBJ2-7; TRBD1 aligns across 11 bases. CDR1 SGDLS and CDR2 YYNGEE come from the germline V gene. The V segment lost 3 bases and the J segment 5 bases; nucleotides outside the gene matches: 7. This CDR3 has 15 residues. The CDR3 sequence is CASSERTGGRNEQYF. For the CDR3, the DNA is TGTGCCAGCAGCGAACGGACAGGGGGCCGGAACGAGCAGTACTTC.

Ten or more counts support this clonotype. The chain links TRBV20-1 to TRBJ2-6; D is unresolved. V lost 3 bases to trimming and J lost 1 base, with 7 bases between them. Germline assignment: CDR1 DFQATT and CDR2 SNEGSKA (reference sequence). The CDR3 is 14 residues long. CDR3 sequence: CSASSGSGANVLTF. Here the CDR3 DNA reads TGCAGTGCTAGTTCAGGTTCTGGGGCCAACGTCCTGACTTTC.

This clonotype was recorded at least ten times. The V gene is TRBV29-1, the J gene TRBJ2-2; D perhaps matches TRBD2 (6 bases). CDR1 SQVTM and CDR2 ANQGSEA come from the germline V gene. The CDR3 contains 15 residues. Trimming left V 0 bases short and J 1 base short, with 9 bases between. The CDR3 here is CSVEDGGLNTGELFF. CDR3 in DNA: TGCAGCGTTGAAGACGGGGGACTGAACACCGGGGAGCTGTTTTTT.

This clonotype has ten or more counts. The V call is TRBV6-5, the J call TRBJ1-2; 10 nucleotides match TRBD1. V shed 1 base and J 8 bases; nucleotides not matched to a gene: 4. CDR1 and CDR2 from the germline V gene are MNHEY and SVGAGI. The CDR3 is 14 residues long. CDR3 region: CASSYWDRGGGYTF. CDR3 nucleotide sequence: TGTGCCAGCAGTTACTGGGACAGGGGAGGGGGCTACACCTTC.

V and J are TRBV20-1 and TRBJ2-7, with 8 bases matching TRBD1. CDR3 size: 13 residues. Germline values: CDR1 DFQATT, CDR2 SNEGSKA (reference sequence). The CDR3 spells CGVRQGRTYEQYF. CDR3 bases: TGCGGTGTTCGACAGGGGCGAACCTACGAGCAGTACTTC.

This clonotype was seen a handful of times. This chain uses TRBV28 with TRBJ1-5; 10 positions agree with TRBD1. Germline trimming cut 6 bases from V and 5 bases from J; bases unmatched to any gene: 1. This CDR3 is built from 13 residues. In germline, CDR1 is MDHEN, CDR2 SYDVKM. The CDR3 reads CASRGQGDQPQHF. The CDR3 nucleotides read TGTGCCAGCAGAGGACAGGGGGATCAGCCCCAGCATTTT.

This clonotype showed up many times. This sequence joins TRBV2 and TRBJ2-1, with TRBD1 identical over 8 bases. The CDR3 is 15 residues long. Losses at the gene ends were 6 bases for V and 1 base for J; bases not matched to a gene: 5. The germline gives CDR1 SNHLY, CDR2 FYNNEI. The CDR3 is CASRAQGASYNEQFF. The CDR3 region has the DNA TGTGCCAGCAGAGCCCAGGGGGCGTCCTACAATGAGCAGTTCTTC.

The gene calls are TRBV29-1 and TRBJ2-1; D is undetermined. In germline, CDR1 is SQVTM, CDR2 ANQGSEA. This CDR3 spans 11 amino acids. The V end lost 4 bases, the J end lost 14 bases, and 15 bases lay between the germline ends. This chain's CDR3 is CSVVGDTSEFF. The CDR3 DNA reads TGCAGCGTTGTGGGCGACACCTCGGAGTTCTTC.